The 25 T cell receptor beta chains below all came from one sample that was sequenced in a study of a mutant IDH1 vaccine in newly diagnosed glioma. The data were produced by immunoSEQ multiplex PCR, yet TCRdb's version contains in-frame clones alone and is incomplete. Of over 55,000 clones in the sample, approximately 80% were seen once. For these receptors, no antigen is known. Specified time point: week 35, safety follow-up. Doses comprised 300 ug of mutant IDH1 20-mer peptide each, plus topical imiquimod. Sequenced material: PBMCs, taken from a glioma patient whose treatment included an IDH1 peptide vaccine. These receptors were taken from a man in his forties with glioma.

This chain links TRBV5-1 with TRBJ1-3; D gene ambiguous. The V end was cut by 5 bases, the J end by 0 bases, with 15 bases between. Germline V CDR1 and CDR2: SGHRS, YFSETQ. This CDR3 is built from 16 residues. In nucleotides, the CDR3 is TGCGCCAGCAGTCCGAGAGGACCGTCCTCTGGAAACACCATATATTTT. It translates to CASSPRGPSSGNTIYF.

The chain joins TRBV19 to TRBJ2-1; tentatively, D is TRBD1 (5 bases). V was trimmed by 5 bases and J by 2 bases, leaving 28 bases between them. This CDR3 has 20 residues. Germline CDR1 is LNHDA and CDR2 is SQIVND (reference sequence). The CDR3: CASSWYHKVDLGRTYNEQFF. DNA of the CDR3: TGTGCCAGTAGTTGGTATCATAAAGTCGATCTGGGGCGGACCTACAATGAGCAGTTCTTC.

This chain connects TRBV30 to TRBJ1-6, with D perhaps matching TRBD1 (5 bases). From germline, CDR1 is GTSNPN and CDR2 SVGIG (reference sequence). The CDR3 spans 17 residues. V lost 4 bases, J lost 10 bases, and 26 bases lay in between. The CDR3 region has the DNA TGTGCCTGGATGGGAGGGACGACCGGGGACCGAGGGTCACCCCTCCACTTT. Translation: CAWMGGTTGDRGSPLHF. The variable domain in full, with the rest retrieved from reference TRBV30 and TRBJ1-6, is SQTIHQWPATLVQPVGSPLSLECTVEGTSNPNLYWYRQAAGRGLQLLFYSVGIGQISSEVPQNLSASRPQDRQFILSSKKLLLSDSGFYLCAWMGGTTGDRGSPLHFGNGTRLTVT.

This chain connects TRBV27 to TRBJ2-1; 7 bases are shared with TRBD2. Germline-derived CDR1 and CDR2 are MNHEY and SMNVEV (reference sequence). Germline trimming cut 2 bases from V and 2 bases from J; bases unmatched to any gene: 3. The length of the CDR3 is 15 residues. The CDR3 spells CASSLGGSTYNEQFF. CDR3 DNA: TGTGCCAGCAGTTTAGGCGGGAGCACCTACAATGAGCAGTTCTTC.

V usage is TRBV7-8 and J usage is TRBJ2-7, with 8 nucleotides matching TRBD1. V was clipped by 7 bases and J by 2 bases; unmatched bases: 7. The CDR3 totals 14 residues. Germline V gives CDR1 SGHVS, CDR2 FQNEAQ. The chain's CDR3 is CASKPTTGAYEQYF. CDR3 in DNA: TGTGCCAGCAAACCAACGACAGGGGCCTACGAGCAGTACTTC. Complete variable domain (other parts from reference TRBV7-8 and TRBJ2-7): GAGVSQSPRYKVAKRGQDVALRCDPISGHVSLFWYQQALGQGPEFLTYFQNEAQLDKSGLPSDRFFAERPEGSVSTLKIQRTQQEDSAVYLCASKPTTGAYEQYFGPGTRLTVT.

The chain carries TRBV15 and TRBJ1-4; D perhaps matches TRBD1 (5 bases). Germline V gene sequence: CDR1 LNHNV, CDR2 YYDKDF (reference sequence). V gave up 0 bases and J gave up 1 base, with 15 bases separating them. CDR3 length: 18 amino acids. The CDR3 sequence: CATSRDKAGRLTNEKLFF. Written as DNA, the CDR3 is TGTGCCACCAGCAGAGATAAGGCAGGGAGATTAACTAATGAAAAACTGTTTTTT.

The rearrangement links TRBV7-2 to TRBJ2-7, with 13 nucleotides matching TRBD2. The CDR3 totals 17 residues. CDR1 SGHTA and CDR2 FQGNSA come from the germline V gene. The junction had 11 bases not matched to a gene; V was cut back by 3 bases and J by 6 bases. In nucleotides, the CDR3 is TGTGCCAGCAGCTTCCGACTAGCGGGGGGTCCTACTGGCGAGCAGTACTTC. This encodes CASSFRLAGGPTGEQYF.

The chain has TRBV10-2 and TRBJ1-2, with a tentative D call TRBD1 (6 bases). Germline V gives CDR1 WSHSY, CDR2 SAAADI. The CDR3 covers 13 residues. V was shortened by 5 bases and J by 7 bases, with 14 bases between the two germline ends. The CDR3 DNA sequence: TGCGCCAGCAGTTCGACAGGCCTTACTGGCTACACCTTC. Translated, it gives CASSSTGLTGYTF.

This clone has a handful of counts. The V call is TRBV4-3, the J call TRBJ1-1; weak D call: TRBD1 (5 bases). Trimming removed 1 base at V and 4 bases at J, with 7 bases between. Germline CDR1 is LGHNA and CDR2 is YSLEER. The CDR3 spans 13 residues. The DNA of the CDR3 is TGCGCCAGCAGCCAAGTGAGGGGCACTGAAGCTTTCTTT. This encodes CASSQVRGTEAFF.

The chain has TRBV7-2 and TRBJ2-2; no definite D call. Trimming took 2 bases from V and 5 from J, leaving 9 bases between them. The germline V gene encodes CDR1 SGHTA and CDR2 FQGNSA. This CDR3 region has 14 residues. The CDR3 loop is CASSLKLRTGELFF. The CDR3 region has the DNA TGTGCCAGCAGCTTAAAGCTACGGACCGGGGAGCTGTTTTTT. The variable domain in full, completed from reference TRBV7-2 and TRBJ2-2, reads GAGVSQSPSNKVTEKGKDVELRCDPISGHTALYWYRQSLGQGLEFLIYFQGNSAPDKSGLPSDRFSAERTGGSVSTLTIQRTQQEDSAVYLCASSLKLRTGELFFGEGSRLTVL.

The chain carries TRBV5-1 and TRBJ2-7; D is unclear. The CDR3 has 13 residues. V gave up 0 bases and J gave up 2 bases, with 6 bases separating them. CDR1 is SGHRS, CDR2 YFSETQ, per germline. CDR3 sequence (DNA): TGCGCCAGCAGCTTGGAGCAAACCTACGAGCAGTACTTC. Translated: CASSLEQTYEQYF.

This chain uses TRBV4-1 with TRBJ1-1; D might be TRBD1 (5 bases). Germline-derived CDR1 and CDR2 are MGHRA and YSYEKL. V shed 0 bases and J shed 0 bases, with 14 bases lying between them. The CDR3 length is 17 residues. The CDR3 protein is CASSQEGQGLMNTEAFF. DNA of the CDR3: TGCGCCAGCAGCCAAGAGGGGCAGGGCTTAATGAACACTGAAGCTTTCTTT.

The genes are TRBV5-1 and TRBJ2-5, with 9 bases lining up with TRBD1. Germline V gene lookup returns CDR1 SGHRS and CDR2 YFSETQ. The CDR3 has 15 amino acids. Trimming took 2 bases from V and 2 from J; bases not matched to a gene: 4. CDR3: CASSFLGQGQETQYF. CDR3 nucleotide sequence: TGCGCCAGCAGCTTTCTCGGACAGGGGCAAGAGACCCAGTACTTC. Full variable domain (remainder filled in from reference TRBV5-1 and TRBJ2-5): KAGVTQTPRYLIKTRGQQVTLSCSPISGHRSVSWYQQTPGQGLQFLFEYFSETQRNKGNFPGRFSGRQFSNSRSEMNVSTLELGDSALYLCASSFLGQGQETQYFGPGTRLLVL.

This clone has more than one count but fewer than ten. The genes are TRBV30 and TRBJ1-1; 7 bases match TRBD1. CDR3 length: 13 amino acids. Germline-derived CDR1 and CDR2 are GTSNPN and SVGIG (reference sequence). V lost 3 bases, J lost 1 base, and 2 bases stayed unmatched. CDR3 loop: CAWSPGGNTEAFF. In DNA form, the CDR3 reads TGTGCCTGGAGCCCAGGGGGGAACACTGAAGCTTTCTTT. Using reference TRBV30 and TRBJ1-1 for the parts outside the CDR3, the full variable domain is SQTIHQWPATLVQPVGSPLSLECTVEGTSNPNLYWYRQAAGRGLQLLFYSVGIGQISSEVPQNLSASRPQDRQFILSSKKLLLSDSGFYLCAWSPGGNTEAFFGQGTRLTVV.

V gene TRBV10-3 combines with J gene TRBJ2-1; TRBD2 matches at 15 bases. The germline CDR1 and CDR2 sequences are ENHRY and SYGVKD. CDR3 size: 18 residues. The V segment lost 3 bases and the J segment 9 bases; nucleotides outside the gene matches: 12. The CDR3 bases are TGTGCCATCAGTGAAACTCGAGGACTAGCGGGGGGGCCGGGTGAGCAGTTCTTC. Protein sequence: CAISETRGLAGGPGEQFF.

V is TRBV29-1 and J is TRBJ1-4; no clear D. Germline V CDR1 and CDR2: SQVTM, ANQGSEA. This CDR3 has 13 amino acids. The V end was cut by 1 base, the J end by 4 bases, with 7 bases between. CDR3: CSVEGHNNEKLFF. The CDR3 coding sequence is TGCAGCGTTGAAGGGCATAATAATGAAAAACTGTTTTTT.

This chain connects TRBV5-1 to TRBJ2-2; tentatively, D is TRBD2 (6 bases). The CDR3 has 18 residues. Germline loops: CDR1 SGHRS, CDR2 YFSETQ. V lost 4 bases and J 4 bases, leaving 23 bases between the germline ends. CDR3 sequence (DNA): TGCGCCAGCAGCACCCGACTAGGTTGGGAACCGGGCACCGGGGAGCTGTTTTTT. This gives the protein CASSTRLGWEPGTGELFF. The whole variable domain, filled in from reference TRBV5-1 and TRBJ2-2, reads KAGVTQTPRYLIKTRGQQVTLSCSPISGHRSVSWYQQTPGQGLQFLFEYFSETQRNKGNFPGRFSGRQFSNSRSEMNVSTLELGDSALYLCASSTRLGWEPGTGELFFGEGSRLTVL.

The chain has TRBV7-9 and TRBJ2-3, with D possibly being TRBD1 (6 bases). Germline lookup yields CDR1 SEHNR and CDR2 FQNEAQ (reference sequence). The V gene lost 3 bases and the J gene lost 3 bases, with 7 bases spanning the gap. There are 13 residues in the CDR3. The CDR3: CASSFTGTDTQYF. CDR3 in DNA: TGTGCCAGCAGCTTTACAGGGACAGATACGCAGTATTTT.

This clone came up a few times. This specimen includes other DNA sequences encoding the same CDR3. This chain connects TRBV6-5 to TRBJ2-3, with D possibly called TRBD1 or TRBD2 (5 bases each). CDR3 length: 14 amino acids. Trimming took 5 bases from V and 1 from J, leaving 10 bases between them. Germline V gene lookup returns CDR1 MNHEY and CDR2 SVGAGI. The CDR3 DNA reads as TGTGCCAGCAGTGCCGGGGCGGGCACAGATACGCAGTATTTT. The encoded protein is CASSAGAGTDTQYF.

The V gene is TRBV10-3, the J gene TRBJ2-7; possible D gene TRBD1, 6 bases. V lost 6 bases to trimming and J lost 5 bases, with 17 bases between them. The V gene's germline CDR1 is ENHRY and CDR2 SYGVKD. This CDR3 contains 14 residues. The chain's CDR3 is CAISDTGQSNEQYF. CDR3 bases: TGTGCCATCAGCGACACCGGACAGTCGAACGAGCAGTACTTC.

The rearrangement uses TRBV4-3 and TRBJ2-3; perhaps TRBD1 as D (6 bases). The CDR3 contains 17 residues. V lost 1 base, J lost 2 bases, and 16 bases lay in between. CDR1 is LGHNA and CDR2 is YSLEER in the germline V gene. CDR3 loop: CASSQGTRTVTTDTQYF. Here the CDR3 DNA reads TGCGCCAGCAGCCAAGGCACTCGGACAGTCACCACAGATACGCAGTATTTT.

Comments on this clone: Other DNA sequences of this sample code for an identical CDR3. CDR3 amino acids: CASSQGNQPQHF. The CDR3 DNA reads TGCGCCAGCAGCCAAGGAAATCAGCCCCAGCATTTT. The chain uses TRBV4-3 and TRBJ1-5; D unclear. Trimming removed 1 base from V and 4 bases from J, with 2 bases in between. From germline, CDR1 is LGHNA and CDR2 YSLEER. This CDR3 is built from 12 residues.

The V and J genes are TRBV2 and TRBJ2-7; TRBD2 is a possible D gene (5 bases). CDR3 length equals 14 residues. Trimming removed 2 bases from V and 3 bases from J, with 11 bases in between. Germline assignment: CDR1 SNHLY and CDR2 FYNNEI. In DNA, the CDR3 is TGTGCCAGCAGTGAATACGACGGGATCTACGAGCAGTACTTC. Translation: CASSEYDGIYEQYF.

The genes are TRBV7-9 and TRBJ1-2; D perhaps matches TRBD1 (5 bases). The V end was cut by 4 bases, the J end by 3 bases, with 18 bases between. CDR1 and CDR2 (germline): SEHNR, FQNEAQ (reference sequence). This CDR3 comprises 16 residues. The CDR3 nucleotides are TGTGCCAGCAGCTCAGCGGGGATGGGGCAGGACTATGGCTACACCTTC. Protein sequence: CASSSAGMGQDYGYTF.

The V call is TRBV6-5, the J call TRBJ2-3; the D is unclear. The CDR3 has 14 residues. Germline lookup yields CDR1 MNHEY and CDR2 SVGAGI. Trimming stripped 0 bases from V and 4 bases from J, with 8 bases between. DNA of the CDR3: TGTGCCAGCAGTTACTCCAGGACGGCAGATACGCAGTATTTT. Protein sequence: CASSYSRTADTQYF.